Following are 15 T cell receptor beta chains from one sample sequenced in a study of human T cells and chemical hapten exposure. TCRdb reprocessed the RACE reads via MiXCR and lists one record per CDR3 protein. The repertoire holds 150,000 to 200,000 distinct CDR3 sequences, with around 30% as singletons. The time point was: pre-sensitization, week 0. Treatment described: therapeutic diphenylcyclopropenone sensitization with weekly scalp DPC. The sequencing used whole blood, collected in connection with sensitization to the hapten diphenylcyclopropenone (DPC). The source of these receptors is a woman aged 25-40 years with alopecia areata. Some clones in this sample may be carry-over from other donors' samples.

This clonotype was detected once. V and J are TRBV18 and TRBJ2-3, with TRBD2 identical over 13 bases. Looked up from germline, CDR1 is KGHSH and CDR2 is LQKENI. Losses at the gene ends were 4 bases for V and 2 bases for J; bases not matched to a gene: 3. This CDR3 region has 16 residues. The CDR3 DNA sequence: TGTGCCAGCTCACGCGGACTAGCGGGGGCCACAGATACGCAGTATTTT. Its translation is CASSRGLAGATDTQYF.

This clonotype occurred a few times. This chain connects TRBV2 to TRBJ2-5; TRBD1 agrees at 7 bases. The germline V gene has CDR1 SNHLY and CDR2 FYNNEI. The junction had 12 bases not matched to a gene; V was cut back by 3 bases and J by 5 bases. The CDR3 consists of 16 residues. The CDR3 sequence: CASSDVVGTAAETQYF. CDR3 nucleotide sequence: TGTGCCAGCAGTGATGTAGTCGGGACAGCGGCGGAGACCCAGTACTTC.

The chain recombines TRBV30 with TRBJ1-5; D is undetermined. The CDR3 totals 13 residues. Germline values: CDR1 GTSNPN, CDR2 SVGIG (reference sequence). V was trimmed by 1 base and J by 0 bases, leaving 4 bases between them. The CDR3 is CAWSAGSNQPQHF. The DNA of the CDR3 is TGTGCCTGGAGTGCAGGTAGCAATCAGCCCCAGCATTTT.

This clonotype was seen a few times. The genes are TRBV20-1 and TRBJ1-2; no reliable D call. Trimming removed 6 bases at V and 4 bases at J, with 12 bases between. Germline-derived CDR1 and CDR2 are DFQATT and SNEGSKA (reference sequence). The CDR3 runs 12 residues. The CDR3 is CSASAGIYGYTF. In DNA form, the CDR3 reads TGCAGTGCCAGCGCAGGCATCTATGGCTACACCTTC.

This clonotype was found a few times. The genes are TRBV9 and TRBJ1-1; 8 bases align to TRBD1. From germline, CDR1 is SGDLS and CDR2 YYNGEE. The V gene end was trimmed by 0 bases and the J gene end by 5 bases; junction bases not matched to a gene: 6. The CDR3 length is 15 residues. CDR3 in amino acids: CASSVGTGWATEAFF. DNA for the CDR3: TGTGCCAGCAGCGTAGGGACAGGGTGGGCGACTGAAGCTTTCTTT.

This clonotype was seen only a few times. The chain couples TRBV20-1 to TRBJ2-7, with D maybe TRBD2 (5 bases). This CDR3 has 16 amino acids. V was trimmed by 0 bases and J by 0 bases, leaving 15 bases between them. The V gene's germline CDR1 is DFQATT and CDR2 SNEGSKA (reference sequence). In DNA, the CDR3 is TGCAGTGCTAGAGATCAAGGACGGGGAGTCTCCTACGAGCAGTACTTC. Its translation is CSARDQGRGVSYEQYF.

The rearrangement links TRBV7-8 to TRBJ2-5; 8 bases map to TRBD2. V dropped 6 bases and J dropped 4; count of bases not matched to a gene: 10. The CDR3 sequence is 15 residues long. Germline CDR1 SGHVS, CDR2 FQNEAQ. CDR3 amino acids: CASSVGGGIGETQYF. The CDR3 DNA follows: TGTGCCAGCAGTGTAGGCGGGGGGATAGGAGAGACCCAGTACTTC.

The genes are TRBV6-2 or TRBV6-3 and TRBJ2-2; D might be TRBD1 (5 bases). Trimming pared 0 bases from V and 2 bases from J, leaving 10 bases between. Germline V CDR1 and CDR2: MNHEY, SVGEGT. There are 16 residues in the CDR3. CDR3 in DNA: TGTGCCAGCAGTTACTCAGGGGCGTCTAACACCGGGGAGCTGTTTTTT. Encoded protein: CASSYSGASNTGELFF.

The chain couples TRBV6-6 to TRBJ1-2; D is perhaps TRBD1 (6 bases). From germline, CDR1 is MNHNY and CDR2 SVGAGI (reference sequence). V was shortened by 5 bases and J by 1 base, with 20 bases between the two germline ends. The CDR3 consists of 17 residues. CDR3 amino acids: CASSRRGGRVDNYGYTF. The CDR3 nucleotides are TGTGCCAGCAGTAGGCGAGGGGGTAGGGTGGATAACTATGGCTACACCTTC.

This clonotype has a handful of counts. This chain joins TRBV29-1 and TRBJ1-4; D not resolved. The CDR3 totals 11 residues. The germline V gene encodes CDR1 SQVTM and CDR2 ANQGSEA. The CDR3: CSGGNVEKLFF. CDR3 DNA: TGCAGTGGAGGGAATGTAGAAAAACTGTTTTTT.

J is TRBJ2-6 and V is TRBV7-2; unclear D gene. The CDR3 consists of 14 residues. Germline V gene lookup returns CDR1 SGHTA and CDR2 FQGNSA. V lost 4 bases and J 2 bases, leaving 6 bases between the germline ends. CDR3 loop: CASSSGAGANVLTF. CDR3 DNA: TGTGCCAGCAGCTCAGGAGCTGGGGCCAACGTCCTGACTTTC.

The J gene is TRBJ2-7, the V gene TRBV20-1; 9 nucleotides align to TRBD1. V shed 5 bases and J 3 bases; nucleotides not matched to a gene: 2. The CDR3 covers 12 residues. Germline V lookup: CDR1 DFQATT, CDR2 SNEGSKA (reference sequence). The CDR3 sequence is CSASDRGYEQYF. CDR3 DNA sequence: TGCAGTGCTTCGGACAGGGGCTACGAGCAGTACTTC.

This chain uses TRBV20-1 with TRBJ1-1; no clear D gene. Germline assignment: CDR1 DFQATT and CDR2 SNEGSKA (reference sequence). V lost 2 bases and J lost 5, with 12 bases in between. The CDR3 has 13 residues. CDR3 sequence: CSARSRVATEAFF. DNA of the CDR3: TGCAGTGCTAGATCGAGAGTTGCGACTGAAGCTTTCTTT.

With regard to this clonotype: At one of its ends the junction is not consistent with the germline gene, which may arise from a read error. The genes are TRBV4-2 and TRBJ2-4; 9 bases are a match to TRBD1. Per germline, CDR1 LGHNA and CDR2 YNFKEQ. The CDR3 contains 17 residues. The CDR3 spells CASRQDSPGQGKNIQYF. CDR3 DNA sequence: TGTGCCAGCAGACAAGACTCCCCGGGACAGGGCAAAAACATTCAGTACTTC.

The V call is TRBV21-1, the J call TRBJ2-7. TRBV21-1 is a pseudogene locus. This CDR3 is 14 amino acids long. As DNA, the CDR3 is TGTGCCAGCAGCAAACCCAAAAAAGACTACGAGCAGTACTTC. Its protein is CASSKPKKDYEQYF.